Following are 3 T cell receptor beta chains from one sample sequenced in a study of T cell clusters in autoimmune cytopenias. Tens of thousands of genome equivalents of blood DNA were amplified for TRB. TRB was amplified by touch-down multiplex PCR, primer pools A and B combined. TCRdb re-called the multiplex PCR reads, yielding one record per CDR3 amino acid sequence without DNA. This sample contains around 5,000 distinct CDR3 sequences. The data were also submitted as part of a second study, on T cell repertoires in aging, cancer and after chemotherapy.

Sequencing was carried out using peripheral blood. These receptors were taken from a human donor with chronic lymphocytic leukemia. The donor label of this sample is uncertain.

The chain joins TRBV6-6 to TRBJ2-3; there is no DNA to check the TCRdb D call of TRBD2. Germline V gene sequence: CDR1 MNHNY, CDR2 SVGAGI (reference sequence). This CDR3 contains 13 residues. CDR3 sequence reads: CASSRTTGDTQYF.

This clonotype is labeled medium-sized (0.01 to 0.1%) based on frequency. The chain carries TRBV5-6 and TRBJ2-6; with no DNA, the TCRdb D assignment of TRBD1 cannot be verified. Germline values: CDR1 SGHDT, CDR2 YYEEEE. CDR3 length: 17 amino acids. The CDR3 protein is CASSSGQEPSGANVLTF.

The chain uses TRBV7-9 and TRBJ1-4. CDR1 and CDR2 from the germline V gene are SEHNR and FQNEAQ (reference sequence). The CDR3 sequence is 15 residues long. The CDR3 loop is CASSLAVGFNEKLFF.